This T cell receptor beta chain was found in a study of T cell responses to AZD1222 COVID-19 vaccine. Findings and limits, study-wide: Increased Spike-specific TCR breadth and depth were observed after two AZD1222 doses. Donors in the cohort were predominantly white British and more often female, and clonal diversity was possibly underestimated.

The CDR3 is 14 residues long. V shed 0 bases, J shed 6 bases, and the junction held 1 base outside the gene matches. Germline V lookup: CDR1 SGHNT, CDR2 YYREEE (reference sequence). Of note for this clone: Its antigen is currently unknown.

This table comes from immunoSEQ multiplex PCR, and its TCRdb copy is limited to in-frame clones, with some not included. The table lists around 150,000 clones, more than 90% of them singletons. Combined were second doses at about 4 or about 12 weeks. The input for sequencing was peripheral blood, taken 28 days after the second AZD1222 dose. This clonotype was sampled from an adult who received the AZD1222 COVID-19 vaccine. This rearrangement joins TRBV5-4 to TRBJ1-4, with TRBD1 identical over 8 bases. The CDR3 reads CASSLGGQDEKLFF. The CDR3 DNA is TGTGCCAGCAGCTTGGGGGGACAGGATGAAAAACTGTTTTTT. Full variable domain (remainder filled in from reference TRBV5-4 and TRBJ1-4): ETGVTQSPTHLIKTRGQQVTLRCSSQSGHNTVSWYQQALGQGPQFIFQYYREEENGRGNFPPRFSGLQFPNYSSELNVNALELDDSALYLCASSLGGQDEKLFFGSGTQLSVL.